The 14 T cell receptor beta chains below were found in one sample sequenced in a study of regulatory T cells in long-lasting Graves disease. With iRepertoire HTBI primers and Arm-PCR of CDR3 regions, TCR beta libraries were built. From the multiplex PCR reads, TCRdb called clonotypes with MiXCR, one entry per CDR3 protein. The profile shows about 460,000 distinct CDR3 sequences, about 20% of them singletons. Time point in this sample: persistent/refractory GD, antithyroid drugs over 5 years with positive TRAb. The TCR library was prepared using RNA isolated from PBMCs. The sequenced sample was peripheral blood mononuclear cells (PBMCs), obtained when the disease was refractory, from a patient treated with antithyroid drugs. The receptors shown here come from a female donor with Graves disease.

This clonotype appeared a few times. One junction end does not reproduce the germline sequence, and a read error may be involved. For the CDR3, the DNA is TGTGCCAGCAGCTTCGCAGATACCTACGAGCAGTGCTTC. Protein sequence: CASSFADTYEQCF. This chain connects TRBV7-2 to TRBJ2-7; no definite D call. This CDR3 contains 13 residues. CDR1 and CDR2 (germline): SGHTA, FQGNSA.

This clonotype was recorded at least ten times. The chain has TRBV7-8 and TRBJ2-5; 7 nucleotides match TRBD2. This CDR3 is built from 13 residues. Trimming removed 8 bases from V and 5 bases from J; junction bases left unmatched: 8. The germline gives CDR1 SGHVS, CDR2 FQNEAQ. The CDR3 region is CASQFGGGETQYF. The CDR3 DNA follows: TGTGCCAGCCAATTTGGGGGGGGGGAGACCCAGTACTTC.

This CDR3 reads CASLLLGGSQEAFF. The CDR3, as DNA: TGTGCCAGCCTCCTTTTGGGAGGCAGTCAAGAGGCTTTCTTT. The chain couples TRBV6-1 to TRBJ1-1; D remains ambiguous. CDR1 MNHNS and CDR2 SASEGT come from the germline V gene. V dropped 8 bases and J dropped 11 bases, with 24 bases sitting between them. This CDR3 has 14 residues.

The V and J genes are TRBV5-1 and TRBJ1-5; D is unclear. Germline V gene lookup returns CDR1 SGHRS and CDR2 YFSETQ. The ends were cut back, 0 bases at V and 7 bases at J, with 8 bases in the middle. The CDR3 spans 13 residues. The CDR3 bases are TGCGCCAGCAGCTTGGCCCCGGGACAGCCCCAGCATTTT. It encodes CASSLAPGQPQHF.

This chain joins TRBV6-1 and TRBJ2-7; 8 bases agree with TRBD1. Germline V gene data show CDR1 as MNHNS and CDR2 as SASEGT. The CDR3 covers 16 residues. The V and J ends lost 5 bases and 1 base, in that order; junction bases with no gene match: 10. The CDR3, as DNA: TGTGCCAGCAGTAACCACCCGGGACAGGCGTCCTACGAGCAGTACTTC. It codes for CASSNHPGQASYEQYF.

This clonotype was seen many times. The V and J genes are TRBV28 and TRBJ2-4; 8 nucleotides align to TRBD2. The CDR3 runs to 18 residues. J lost 0 bases, V lost 7 bases, and 14 bases had no gene match. Germline-derived CDR1 and CDR2 are MDHEN and SYDVKM. DNA for the CDR3: TGTGCCAGCACTCCCGCAGGGAACCTAGCGGGAGCCAAAAACATTCAGTACTTC. Protein: CASTPAGNLAGAKNIQYF. Looking up the rest from reference TRBV28 and TRBJ2-4 gives the full variable domain: DVKVTQSSRYLVKRTGEKVFLECVQDMDHENMFWYRQDPGLGLRLIYFSYDVKMKEKGDIPEGYSVSREKKERFSLILESASTNQTSMYLCASTPAGNLAGAKNIQYFGAGTRLSVL.

The rearrangement uses TRBV19 and TRBJ2-4; D possibly corresponds to TRBD2 (7 bases). The CDR3 length is 18 residues. The V and J ends lost 5 bases and 2 bases respectively, with 22 bases between them. CDR1 is LNHDA and CDR2 is SQIVND in the germline V gene (reference sequence). CDR3: CASSHATGGRVSKNIQYF. The DNA for the CDR3 is TGTGCCAGTAGTCATGCGACCGGGGGGCGCGTTTCCAAAAACATTCAGTACTTC.

This clonotype has a handful of counts. The rearrangement joins TRBV5-1 to TRBJ2-7; 9 bases are shared with TRBD1. V was clipped by 4 bases and J by 6 bases; unmatched bases: 8. The CDR3 has 14 residues. Germline V gives CDR1 SGHRS, CDR2 YFSETQ. The CDR3 sequence is CASSTIDRGGEQYF. The CDR3 nucleotides are TGCGCCAGCAGCACTATCGACAGGGGGGGCGAGCAGTACTTC.

The gene calls are TRBV19 and TRBJ1-6; maybe TRBD1 (5 bases). The ends were cut back, 5 bases at V and 4 bases at J, with 12 bases in the middle. The CDR3 has 15 residues. The germline V gene has CDR1 LNHDA and CDR2 SQIVND (reference sequence). CDR3 nucleotide sequence: TGTGCCAGTAGTCTTCCAAGGACATATAATTCACCCCTCCACTTT. It specifies CASSLPRTYNSPLHF.

The V and J genes are TRBV7-2 and TRBJ2-5, with D perhaps given as TRBD1 or TRBD2 (5 bases each). Germline V gene lookup returns CDR1 SGHTA and CDR2 FQGNSA. There are 13 residues in the CDR3. V was shortened by 5 bases and J by 8 bases, with 15 bases between the two germline ends. The DNA of the CDR3 is TGTGCCAGCAGCCCACAGCCTGGGGGAACCCAGTACTTC. Translated, it gives CASSPQPGGTQYF.

The chain links TRBV5-5 to TRBJ1-5, with 10 bases that match TRBD1. CDR1 and CDR2 from the germline V gene are SGHKS and YYEKEE (reference sequence). V was pared by 4 bases and J by 9 bases, with 7 bases of the junction left unmatched. The CDR3 runs 14 residues. The CDR3 DNA is TGTGCCAGCAGCCCCCGGGACAGGGGTCGGCCCCAGCATTTT. Amino acid sequence: CASSPRDRGRPQHF.

This clonotype was found a few times. The chain employs TRBV5-1 and TRBJ2-5; TRBD2 agrees at 7 bases. Germline V gene lookup returns CDR1 SGHRS and CDR2 YFSETQ. CDR3 length equals 14 residues. V lost 3 bases and J lost 5; bases outside the gene matches: 7. As DNA, the CDR3 is TGCGCCAGCAGCTCAGCGGGGTTAGGTGAGACCCAGTACTTC. Translation gives CASSSAGLGETQYF.

This clonotype was counted ten times or more. V gene TRBV12-3 or TRBV12-4 combines with J gene TRBJ1-5; D unresolved. Trimming took off 2 bases at V and 9 bases at J, with 20 bases between the two ends. The length of the CDR3 is 16 residues. The CDR3 region has the DNA TGTGCCAGCAGTTTATTTGACCTCAACTATAAGCGGCCCCAGCATTTT. Residues: CASSLFDLNYKRPQHF.

This clonotype was seen repeatedly, ten times or more. V usage is TRBV7-8 and J usage is TRBJ1-1; no reliable D call. The germline gives CDR1 SGHVS, CDR2 FQNEAQ. The CDR3 is made up of 14 amino acids. The ends were cut back, 10 bases at V and 2 bases at J, with 17 bases in the middle. The DNA of the CDR3 is TGTGCCATAGGAGTTTGGCCGGTAAACACTGAAGCTTTCTTT. It encodes CAIGVWPVNTEAFF.